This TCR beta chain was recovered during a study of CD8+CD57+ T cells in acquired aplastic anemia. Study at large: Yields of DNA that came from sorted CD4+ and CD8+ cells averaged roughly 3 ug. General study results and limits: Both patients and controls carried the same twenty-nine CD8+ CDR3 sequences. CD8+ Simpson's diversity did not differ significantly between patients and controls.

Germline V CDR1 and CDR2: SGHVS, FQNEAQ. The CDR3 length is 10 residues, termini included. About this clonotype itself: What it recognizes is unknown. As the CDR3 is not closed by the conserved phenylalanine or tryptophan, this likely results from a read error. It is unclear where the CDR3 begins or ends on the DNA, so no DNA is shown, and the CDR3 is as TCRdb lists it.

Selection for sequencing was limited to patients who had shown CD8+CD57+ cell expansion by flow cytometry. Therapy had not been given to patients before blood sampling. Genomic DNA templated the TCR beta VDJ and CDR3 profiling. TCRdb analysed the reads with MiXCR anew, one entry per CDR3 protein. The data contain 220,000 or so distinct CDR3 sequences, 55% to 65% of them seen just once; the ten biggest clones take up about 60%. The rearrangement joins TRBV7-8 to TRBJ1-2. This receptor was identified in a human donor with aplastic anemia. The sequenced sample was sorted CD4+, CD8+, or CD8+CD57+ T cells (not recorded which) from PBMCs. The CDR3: CASSLLMIRT.